This paragraph reports one T cell receptor (beta chain). This clonotype was recorded at least ten times. The antigen it recognizes is unknown. No base quality information exists; no much larger clone differs at one position. This record comes from a study of Graves' ophthalmopathy and Graves' hyperthyroidism (dated by TCRdb to 2017 to 2018). Study-level background: Peripheral blood was collected before any treatment was given, at the time of initial diagnosis. To tell Graves' ophthalmopathy apart from Graves' hyperthyroidism, and to predict which patients would progress to ophthalmopathy, the study relied on TCR beta repertoire signatures. In total, under 150 blood samples were TCR-sequenced: some 40 ophthalmopathy, roughly 77 hyperthyroidism and some 17 hyperthyroidism-to-ophthalmopathy patients. To explore V-J signatures that distinguish ophthalmopathy from hyperthyroidism, a discovery set of 90 to 100 patients was enrolled, made up of 40 to 45 with ophthalmopathy and around 60 with stable hyperthyroidism. An independent validation cohort comprised 18 hyperthyroidism patients and over 15 patients who later progressed from hyperthyroidism to ophthalmopathy. T-cell repertoires of thyroid tissue and blood were compared in more than five hyperthyroidism patients. Once sampling was done, hyperthyroidism patients were given methimazole at a starting dose of 30 mg daily, while ophthalmopathy patients were given high-dose intravenous methylprednisolone. The 80 to 100 discovery patients were randomly divided into training and test sets at a 7:3 ratio. The paper as a whole reports these results and caveats: In cross-validation, the 13-signature model distinguished ophthalmopathy from stable hyperthyroidism with 85% to 90% sensitivity and about 81% specificity, and in the test set the corresponding values were around 78% and 73%. Sample size was not predetermined statistically, and investigators were not blinded to group allocation. In validation, the model predicted ophthalmopathy progression with more than 70% sensitivity and around 72% specificity; some twelve predicted patients were CT-confirmed with GO in a median of approximately six months. Most of the expanded thyroid clonotypes with a frequency above 0.001 were also detected in blood, and it was suggested that the thyroid immune response may be reflected by blood repertoires.

TCR beta CDR3 regions were amplified from RNA transcripts for repertoire sequencing. A first-round RT-PCR used HTBI primers with the Qiagen OneStep RT-PCR kit, followed by a second-round multiplex PCR, size selection and purification. Sequencing of the libraries was carried out on an Illumina HiSeq2000 in paired-end mode with 100 bp reads. From the authors' description of their analysis: SOAPnuke was used to process the reads, throwing out any read that had adapters, had uncalled bases, had a mean Phred below 15, or lacked an exact constant-primer or identifier match. COPE v1.2.5 was used to merge high-quality paired reads. Unique nucleotide sequences were defined as clonotypes and aligned to IMGT TRB V, D and J references using MiTCR v1.1. Only V-J combinations with frequency above 0.0001 were analysed, covering around 99% of repertoires. For each V-J combination, a TCR clonal expansion and chaos score was defined as the ratio of F50 clonal expansion to chaos observed in the TCRdist matrix. Welch's t-statistics and random forest were used to reduce features to about 14 V-J combinations, which were fed into a naive Bayes classifier. The similarity between thyroid and blood repertoires was quantified using the Morisita-Horn index. TCRdb redid the processing of the public reads, applying fastp at Q25 and MiXCR, and retained in-frame beta chains. Rows with a matching CDR3 protein are joined into one entry that keeps the most common DNA and genes. TCRdb's processing, not the study's, gives the V and J calls here. The table for this sample lists 350,000 to 400,000 distinct CDR3 sequences; 18% of them were counted only once. Together, the top ten hold 1.5% to 2% of the sample.

The ophthalmopathy patients had moderately to severely active disease, with a Clinical Activity Score of 3 or higher, a NOSPECS grade of 4 or higher, and a disease duration of less than 3 months. Patients with other autoimmune diseases, uncontrolled infections, pregnancy or lactation were excluded from the study. Clinical symptoms, serum thyroxine, TRAb, thyroid ultrasound and orbital computed tomography were used for diagnosis. Using Ficoll-Paque density gradient centrifugation, PBMCs were isolated from over 8.5 ml of fresh peripheral blood. Trizol reagent was used to extract the total RNA, and its quality was then checked on an Agilent 2100 Bioanalyzer. In the germline V gene, CDR1 corresponds to MNHEY and CDR2 to SVGAGI. V and J are truncated by 0 bases and 5 bases respectively, leaving an intervening sequence of 16 bases. CDR3 length: 16 amino acids, cysteine to phenylalanine. Kept here is only the CDR3 DNA, which spans 48 bases and is read in frame from base 1.

This receptor was obtained from a woman under 30 with Graves' ophthalmopathy. Donor details come from another sample of the same person, matched by shared clones. Sequencing input: peripheral blood. Recombination linked TRBV6-5 to TRBJ2-5, with the D gene too uncertain to name. The DNA sequence is TGTGCCAGCAGTTACTCGGGTTGGCGGCGTAAGGAGACCCAGTACTTC. It translates as CASSYSGWRRKETQYF.